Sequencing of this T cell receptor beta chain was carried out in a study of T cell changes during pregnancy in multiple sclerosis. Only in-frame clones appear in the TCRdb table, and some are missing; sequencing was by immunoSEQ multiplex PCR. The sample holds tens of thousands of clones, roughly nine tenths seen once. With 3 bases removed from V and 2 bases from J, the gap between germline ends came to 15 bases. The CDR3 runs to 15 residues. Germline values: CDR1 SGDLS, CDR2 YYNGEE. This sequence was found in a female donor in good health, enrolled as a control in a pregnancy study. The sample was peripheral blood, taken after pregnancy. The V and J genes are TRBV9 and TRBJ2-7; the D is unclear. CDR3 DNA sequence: TGTGCCAGCAGCGGTCGGGTAGGCTTAGCCTACGAGCAGTACTTC. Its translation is CASSGRVGLAYEQYF. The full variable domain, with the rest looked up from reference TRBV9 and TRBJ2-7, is DSGVTQTPKHLITATGQRVTLRCSPRSGDLSVYWYQQSLDQGLQFLIQYYNGEERAKGNILERFSAQQFPDLHSELNLSSLELGDSALYFCASSGRVGLAYEQYFGPGTRLTVT.